Sequencing of this T cell receptor beta chain was carried out in a study of somatic mutations in cytotoxic T cells in rheumatoid arthritis. Background on the study: Using a FACSAria II or Sony SH800, a portion of the V beta antibody-stained T-cell populations were flow-sorted at nearly 100% purity, and among those populations were V beta1+ cells that were then sequenced for TCRB.

Germline V gives CDR1 WNHNN, CDR2 SYGVQD (reference sequence). V lost 10 bases, J lost 12 bases, and 13 bases lay in between. The CDR3 has 10 amino acids. Measured with immunoSEQ multiplex PCR; TCRdb has only the in-frame clones, and not every one. This table has some 20,000 clones, just over 85% appearing once. This clone occurred a few times. Its specificity is unknown. Flow cytometry was used to check the purity of CD4+ and CD8+ cells, which had been isolated by positive magnetic bead selection. Study results and caveats: The identity of the antigens targeted by the expanded CD8+ clones remained unknown. Among patients with rheumatoid arthritis, but not healthy controls, CD8+ clonality increased with age.

The chain employs TRBV10-1 and TRBJ1-5; D gene ambiguous. The sequence was collected from a woman aged 45-59 years in good health. Sequenced sample: CD8+ T cells sorted from blood. For the CDR3, the DNA is TGCGCCATCCCACACCGTCACCAGCATTTT. Protein: CAIPHRHQHF.